A single sample is the source of the 12 T cell receptor beta chains below, sequenced in a study of shared clonotypes between healthy human individuals. Assay used: immunoSEQ multiplex PCR; TCRdb lists only in-frame clones, some missing. The sample lists around 88,000 clones, 67% occurring once. The specimen was memory CD8+ T cells sorted from blood. Subset of the sample: CD45RO+ cells pooled with CCR7-negative TemRA cells. The receptors stem from a man aged 30 to 45 in good health.

The gene calls are TRBV19 and TRBJ1-1; no clear D gene. Germline CDR1 reads LNHDA; CDR2 reads SQIVND (reference sequence). The CDR3 sequence is 13 residues long. Trimming took 2 bases from V and 1 from J, leaving 5 bases between them. The CDR3 DNA sequence: TGTGCCAGTAGTATATTTTGGAACACTGAAGCTTTCTTT. The encoded protein is CASSIFWNTEAFF.

The chain recombines TRBV18 with TRBJ2-1; D unclear. This CDR3 comprises 12 residues. V was shortened by 1 base and J by 8 bases, with 6 bases between the two germline ends. Germline CDR1 is KGHSH and CDR2 is LQKENI. CDR3 sequence (DNA): TGTGCCAGCTCACCACTCCGGGATGAGCAGTTCTTC. This encodes CASSPLRDEQFF.

The chain couples TRBV29-1 to TRBJ2-7; perhaps TRBD1 as D (5 bases). V was trimmed by 0 bases and J by 5 bases, leaving 11 bases between them. The CDR3 spans 13 residues. The V gene's germline CDR1 is SQVTM and CDR2 ANQGSEA. For the CDR3, the DNA is TGCAGCGTTGAAGATCAACAGGTTCACGAGCAGTACTTC. This encodes CSVEDQQVHEQYF.

The rearrangement links TRBV7-9 to TRBJ2-2; D not resolved. Germline V gene lookup returns CDR1 SEHNR and CDR2 FQNEAQ (reference sequence). The CDR3 contains 13 residues. Trimming stripped 1 base from V and 8 bases from J, with 8 bases between. Here the CDR3 DNA reads TGTGCCAGCAGCTTAGACGGTAGTGGGGAGCTGTTTTTT. Its translation: CASSLDGSGELFF.

There are a few counts of this clone. The rearrangement uses TRBV18 and TRBJ2-5; a weak D match, TRBD1 (6 bases). This CDR3 has 14 residues. Germline CDR1 is KGHSH and CDR2 is LQKENI. The V end lost 1 base, the J end lost 4 bases, and 10 bases lay between the germline ends. DNA for the CDR3: TGTGCCAGCTCACCACTACAGGGTGCAGAGACCCAGTACTTC. Translating gives CASSPLQGAETQYF.

The chain carries TRBV7-9 and TRBJ2-7; 7 bases match TRBD2. CDR1 SEHNR and CDR2 FQNEAQ come from the germline V gene (reference sequence). The CDR3 is made up of 14 amino acids. Losses at the gene ends were 3 bases for V and 2 bases for J; bases not matched to a gene: 4. CDR3 residues: CASSLVGRAYEQYF. CDR3 DNA: TGTGCCAGCAGCTTGGTAGGGAGGGCCTACGAGCAGTACTTC. Using reference TRBV7-9 and TRBJ2-7 for the parts outside the CDR3, the full variable domain is DTGVSQNPRHKITKRGQNVTFRCDPISEHNRLYWYRQTLGQGPEFLTYFQNEAQLEKSRLLSDRFSAERPKGSFSTLEIQRTEQGDSAMYLCASSLVGRAYEQYFGPGTRLTVT.

The chain joins TRBV4-1 to TRBJ2-1, with 10 bases fitting TRBD2. J gave up 5 bases and V 0 bases, and 7 bases lay outside the gene matches. The germline CDR1 and CDR2 sequences are MGHRA and YSYEKL. CDR3 length: 17 amino acids. The DNA of the CDR3 is TGCGCCAGCAGCCAAGAGGGAGTAGCGGGAGGCAACAATGAGCAGTTCTTC. This gives the protein CASSQEGVAGGNNEQFF.

The V and J genes are TRBV10-1 and TRBJ2-3; D perhaps matches TRBD2 (6 bases). CDR1 and CDR2 (germline): WNHNN, SYGVQD (reference sequence). The CDR3 runs to 16 residues. Trimming took off 2 bases at V and 1 base at J, with 13 bases between the two ends. The CDR3 DNA reads TGCGCCAGCAGTGAGGCTAGCGCCCTCGGCACAGATACGCAGTATTTT. This translates into CASSEASALGTDTQYF.

The count of this clone is one. The gene calls are TRBV28 and TRBJ2-7, with D tentatively TRBD2 (6 bases). V was cut by 5 bases and J by 2 bases, with 16 bases left in between. This CDR3 contains 15 residues. Germline V gene data show CDR1 as MDHEN and CDR2 as SYDVKM. The CDR3 region has the DNA TGTGCCAGCAGTAACACCGGGACGGGAGCCTACGAGCAGTACTTC. This gives the protein CASSNTGTGAYEQYF. Full variable domain (rest looked up from reference TRBV28 and TRBJ2-7): DVKVTQSSRYLVKRTGEKVFLECVQDMDHENMFWYRQDPGLGLRLIYFSYDVKMKEKGDIPEGYSVSREKKERFSLILESASTNQTSMYLCASSNTGTGAYEQYFGPGTRLTVT.

V is TRBV9 and J is TRBJ2-2; D is ambiguous. Germline V gene data show CDR1 as SGDLS and CDR2 as YYNGEE. The CDR3 loop spans 12 amino acids. V gave up 0 bases and J gave up 6 bases, with 3 bases separating them. CDR3 region: CASSVDPGELFF. CDR3 sequence (DNA): TGTGCCAGCAGCGTAGATCCCGGGGAGCTGTTTTTT.

The J gene is TRBJ2-7, the V gene TRBV27; a weak D match, TRBD2 (6 bases). V lost 4 bases and J lost 1, with 14 bases in between. Germline CDR1 reads MNHEY; CDR2 reads SMNVEV (reference sequence). This CDR3 region has 15 residues. CDR3 amino acids: CASSSLGSGSYEQYF. Here the CDR3 DNA reads TGTGCCAGCAGTTCCCTGGGGAGCGGGTCCTACGAGCAGTACTTC.

The chain combines TRBV4-1 with TRBJ2-7; 7 bases fit TRBD2. Germline values: CDR1 MGHRA, CDR2 YSYEKL. The CDR3 is 13 residues long. J gave up 4 bases and V 3 bases, and 3 bases lay outside the gene matches. The CDR3 sequence: CASSHPGGYEQYF. DNA of the CDR3: TGCGCCAGCAGCCACCCGGGAGGTTACGAGCAGTACTTC.